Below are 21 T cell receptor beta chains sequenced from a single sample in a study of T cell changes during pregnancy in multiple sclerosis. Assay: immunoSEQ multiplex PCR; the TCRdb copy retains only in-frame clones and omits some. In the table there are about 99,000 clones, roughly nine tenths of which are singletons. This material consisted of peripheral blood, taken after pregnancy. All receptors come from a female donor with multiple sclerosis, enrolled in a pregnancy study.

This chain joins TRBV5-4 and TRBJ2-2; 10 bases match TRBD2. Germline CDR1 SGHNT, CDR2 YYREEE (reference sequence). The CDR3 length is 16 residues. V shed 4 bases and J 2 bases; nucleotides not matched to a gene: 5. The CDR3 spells CASSPGLAVNTGELFF. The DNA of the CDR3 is TGTGCCAGCAGCCCCGGACTAGCGGTTAACACCGGGGAGCTGTTTTTT.

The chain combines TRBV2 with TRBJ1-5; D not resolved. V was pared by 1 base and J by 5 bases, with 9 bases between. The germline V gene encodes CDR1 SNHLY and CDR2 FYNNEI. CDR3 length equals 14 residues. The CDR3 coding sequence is TGTGCCAGCAGTGAAGGTTGGGCAGATCAGCCCCAGCATTTT. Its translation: CASSEGWADQPQHF.

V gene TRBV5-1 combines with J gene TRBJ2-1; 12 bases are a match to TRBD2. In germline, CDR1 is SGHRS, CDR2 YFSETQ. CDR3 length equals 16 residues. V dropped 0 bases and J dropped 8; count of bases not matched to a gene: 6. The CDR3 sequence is CASSLAPSGGAHEQFF. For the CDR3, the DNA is TGCGCCAGCAGCTTGGCCCCTAGCGGGGGGGCCCATGAGCAGTTCTTC.

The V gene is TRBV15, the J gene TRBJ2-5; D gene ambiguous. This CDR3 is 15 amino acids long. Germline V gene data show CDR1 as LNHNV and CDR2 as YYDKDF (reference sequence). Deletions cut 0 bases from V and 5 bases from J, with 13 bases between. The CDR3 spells CATSRDRGSRETQYF. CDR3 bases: TGTGCCACCAGCAGAGATCGAGGCTCAAGGGAGACCCAGTACTTC.

The CDR3 DNA is TGCGCCAGCAGCCATAACAGGGATTGGGAGCAGTACTTC. It yields the protein CASSHNRDWEQYF. V is TRBV4-1 and J is TRBJ2-7, with D perhaps TRBD1 (6 bases). Trimming shortened V by 3 bases and J by 7 bases, and 13 bases separated the two germline ends. The CDR3 contains 13 residues. Germline loops: CDR1 MGHRA, CDR2 YSYEKL.

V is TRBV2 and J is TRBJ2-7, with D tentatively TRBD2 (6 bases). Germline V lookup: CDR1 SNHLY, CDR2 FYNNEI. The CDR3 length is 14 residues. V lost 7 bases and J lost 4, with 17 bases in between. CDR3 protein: CASIPGEWLYEQYF. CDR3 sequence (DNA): TGTGCCAGCATTCCGGGAGAATGGCTGTACGAGCAGTACTTC.

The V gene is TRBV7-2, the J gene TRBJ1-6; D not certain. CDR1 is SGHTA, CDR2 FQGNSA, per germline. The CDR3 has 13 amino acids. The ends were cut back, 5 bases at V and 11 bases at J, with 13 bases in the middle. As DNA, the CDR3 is TGTGCCAGCAGCCCCTCCGGGAATGCACCCCTCCACTTT. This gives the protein CASSPSGNAPLHF.

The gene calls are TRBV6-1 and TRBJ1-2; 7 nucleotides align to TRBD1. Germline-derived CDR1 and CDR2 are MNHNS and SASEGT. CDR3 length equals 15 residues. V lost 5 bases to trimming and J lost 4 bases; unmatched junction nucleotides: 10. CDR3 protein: CASSRQGVFVYGYTF. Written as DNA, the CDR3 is TGTGCCAGCAGTCGACAGGGTGTATTCGTCTATGGCTACACCTTC.

CDR3 loop: CASSEGSTGDDEQYF. The CDR3 nucleotides are TGCGCCAGCAGCGAGGGGTCGACAGGGGATGACGAGCAGTACTTC. V gene TRBV4-3 combines with J gene TRBJ2-7; 8 bases are a match to TRBD1. CDR3 size: 15 residues. Losses at the gene ends were 5 bases for V and 5 bases for J; bases not matched to a gene: 11. Germline V gives CDR1 LGHNA, CDR2 YSLEER.

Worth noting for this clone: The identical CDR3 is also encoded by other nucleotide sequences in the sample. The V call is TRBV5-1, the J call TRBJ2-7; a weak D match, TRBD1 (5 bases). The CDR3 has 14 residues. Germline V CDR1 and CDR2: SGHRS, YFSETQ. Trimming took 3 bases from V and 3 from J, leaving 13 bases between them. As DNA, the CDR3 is TGCGCCAGCAGCTCCCGGCAGGGAAACTACGAGCAGTACTTC. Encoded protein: CASSSRQGNYEQYF.

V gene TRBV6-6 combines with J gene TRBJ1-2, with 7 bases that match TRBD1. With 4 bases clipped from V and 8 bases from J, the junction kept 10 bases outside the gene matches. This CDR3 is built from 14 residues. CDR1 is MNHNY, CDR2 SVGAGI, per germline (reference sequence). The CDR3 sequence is CASSSRQGSWGYTF. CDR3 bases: TGTGCCAGCAGTTCCCGACAGGGATCCTGGGGCTACACCTTC.

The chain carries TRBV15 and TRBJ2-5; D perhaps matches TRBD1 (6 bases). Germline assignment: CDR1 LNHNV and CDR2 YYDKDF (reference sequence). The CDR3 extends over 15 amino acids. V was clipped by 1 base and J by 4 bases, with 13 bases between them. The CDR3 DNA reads TGTGCCACCAGCAGAGCCCTACAGGGTTTAGAGACCCAGTACTTC. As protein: CATSRALQGLETQYF.

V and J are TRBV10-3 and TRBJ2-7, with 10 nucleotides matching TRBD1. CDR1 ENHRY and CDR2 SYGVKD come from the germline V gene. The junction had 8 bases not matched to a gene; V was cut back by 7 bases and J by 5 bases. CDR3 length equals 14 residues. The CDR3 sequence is CAIKARDRGHEQYF. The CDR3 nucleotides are TGTGCCATCAAAGCGAGGGACAGGGGTCACGAGCAGTACTTC.

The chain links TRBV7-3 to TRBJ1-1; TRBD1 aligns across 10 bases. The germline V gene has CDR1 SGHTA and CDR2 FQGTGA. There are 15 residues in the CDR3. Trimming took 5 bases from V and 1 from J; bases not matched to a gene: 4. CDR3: CASSLDRGPNTEAFF. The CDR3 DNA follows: TGTGCCAGCAGCCTCGACAGGGGGCCGAACACTGAAGCTTTCTTT.

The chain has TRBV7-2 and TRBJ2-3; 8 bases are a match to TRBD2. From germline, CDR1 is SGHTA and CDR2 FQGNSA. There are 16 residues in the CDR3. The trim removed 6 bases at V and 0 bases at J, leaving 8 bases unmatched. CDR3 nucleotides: TGTGCCAGCAGGAGATTAGCGGGGATGAGCACAGATACGCAGTATTTT. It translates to CASRRLAGMSTDTQYF. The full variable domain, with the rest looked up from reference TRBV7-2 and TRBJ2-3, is GAGVSQSPSNKVTEKGKDVELRCDPISGHTALYWYRQSLGQGLEFLIYFQGNSAPDKSGLPSDRFSAERTGGSVSTLTIQRTQQEDSAVYLCASRRLAGMSTDTQYFGPGTRLTVL.

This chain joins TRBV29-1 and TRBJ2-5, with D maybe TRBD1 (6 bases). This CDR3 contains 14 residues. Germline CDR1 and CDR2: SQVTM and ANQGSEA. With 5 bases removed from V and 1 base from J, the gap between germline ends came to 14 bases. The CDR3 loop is CSVPPMGAQETQYF. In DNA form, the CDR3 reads TGCAGCGTTCCCCCCATGGGGGCCCAAGAGACCCAGTACTTC.

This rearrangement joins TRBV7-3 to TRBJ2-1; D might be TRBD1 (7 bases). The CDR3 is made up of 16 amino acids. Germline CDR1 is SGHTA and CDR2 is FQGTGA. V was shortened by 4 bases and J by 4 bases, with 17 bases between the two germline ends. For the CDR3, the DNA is TGTGCCAGCAGCTACGGACAGGTCCGGGGGTACAATGAGCAGTTCTTC. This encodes CASSYGQVRGYNEQFF.

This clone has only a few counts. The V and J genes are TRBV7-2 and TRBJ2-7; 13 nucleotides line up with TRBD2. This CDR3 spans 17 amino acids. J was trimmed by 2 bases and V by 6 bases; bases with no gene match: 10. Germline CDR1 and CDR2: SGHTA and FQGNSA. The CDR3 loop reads CASSAWGTSGRAYEQYF. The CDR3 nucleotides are TGTGCCAGCAGTGCCTGGGGAACTAGCGGGAGGGCCTACGAGCAGTACTTC.

CDR3 in DNA: TGTGCCAGCTCACCACGGGACAGGTACGAGCAGTACTTC. Residues: CASSPRDRYEQYF. The gene calls are TRBV18 and TRBJ2-7; 8 bases align to TRBD1. In germline, CDR1 is KGHSH, CDR2 LQKENI. The trim removed 1 base at V and 4 bases at J, leaving 0 bases unmatched. There are 13 residues in the CDR3.

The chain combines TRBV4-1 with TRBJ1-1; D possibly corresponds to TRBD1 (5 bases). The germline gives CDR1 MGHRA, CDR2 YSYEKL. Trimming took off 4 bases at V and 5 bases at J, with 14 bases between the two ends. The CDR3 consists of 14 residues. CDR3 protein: CASSLPGKSTEAFF. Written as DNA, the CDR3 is TGCGCCAGCAGCCTCCCAGGGAAGAGTACTGAAGCTTTCTTT.

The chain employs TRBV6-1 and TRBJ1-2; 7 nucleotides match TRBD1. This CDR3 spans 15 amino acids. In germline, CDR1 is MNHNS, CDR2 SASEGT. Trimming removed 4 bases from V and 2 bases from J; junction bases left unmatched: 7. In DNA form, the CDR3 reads TGTGCCAGCAGTGGGAGACAGACAGGGAACTATGGCTACACCTTC. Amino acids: CASSGRQTGNYGYTF.